This TCR beta chain emerged from a study of shared clonotypes between healthy human individuals. Study results and caveats: Generally, naive subsets came out with larger estimated richness than memory subsets.

TCRdb keeps only in-frame clones here, not all; method: immunoSEQ multiplex PCR. The data contain 950,000 to 1,200,000 clones, roughly 77% of them singletons. Of note for this clone: As yet, its antigen is unknown.

The ends lost 0 bases at V and 7 bases at J; junction bases unmatched: 4. Germline values: CDR1 SGHRS, CDR2 YFSETQ. This CDR3 region has 14 residues. Sequenced: memory CD4+ T cells from PBMCs. Subset denoted: CD45RA-negative fraction. The J gene is TRBJ1-2, the V gene TRBV5-1, with TRBD1 identical over 9 bases. This receptor was taken from a man between 18 and 35 years old in good health. Some clones in this sample may be carry-over from other donors' samples. CDR3 bases: TGCGCCAGCAGCTTGGGGACAGGGGCATTTGGCTACACCTTC. It codes for CASSLGTGAFGYTF. The full variable domain, completed using reference TRBV5-1 and TRBJ1-2, is KAGVTQTPRYLIKTRGQQVTLSCSPISGHRSVSWYQQTPGQGLQFLFEYFSETQRNKGNFPGRFSGRQFSNSRSEMNVSTLELGDSALYLCASSLGTGAFGYTFGSGTRLTVV.